One sample yielded the 20 T cell receptor beta chains listed below, sequenced in a study of T cell changes during pregnancy in multiple sclerosis. Assay: immunoSEQ multiplex PCR; the TCRdb copy retains only in-frame clones and omits some. The top ten clones hold roughly 1% of a sample with around 86,000 clones, over 80% of them seen once. This sample comprised peripheral blood, obtained in the first trimester of pregnancy. The receptor set was obtained from a female donor with multiple sclerosis, enrolled in a pregnancy study.

The V and J genes are TRBV25-1 and TRBJ1-4, with D uncertain. The CDR3 is 15 residues long. Trimming cost V 3 bases and J 8 bases, with 16 bases left between them. Germline CDR1 MGHDK, CDR2 SYGVNS. CDR3 coding DNA: TGTGCCAGCAGTGATTCGACTAGGGTTAGAGAAAAACTGTTTTTT. Protein: CASSDSTRVREKLFF.

The chain couples TRBV9 to TRBJ2-3; weak D call: TRBD2 (6 bases). The CDR3 extends over 15 amino acids. The V and J ends lost 4 bases and 4 bases respectively, with 16 bases between them. Germline V gives CDR1 SGDLS, CDR2 YYNGEE. CDR3 sequence: CASSLRWRGADTQYF. The DNA of the CDR3 is TGTGCCAGCAGCCTCCGGTGGAGGGGAGCAGATACGCAGTATTTT.

The genes are TRBV6-1 and TRBJ2-4; D remains unclear. This CDR3 comprises 12 residues. The ends were cut back, 2 bases at V and 12 bases at J, with 11 bases in the middle. Germline values: CDR1 MNHNS, CDR2 SASEGT. CDR3 protein: CASSESNRHQYF. As DNA, the CDR3 is TGTGCCAGCAGTGAATCTAACCGCCATCAGTACTTC.

The gene calls are TRBV5-5 and TRBJ1-6, with D possibly being TRBD1 (6 bases). V lost 1 base and J lost 0, with 14 bases in between. The CDR3 consists of 18 residues. The germline CDR1 and CDR2 sequences are SGHKS and YYEKEE (reference sequence). This CDR3 reads CASSLFQGSHSYNSPLHF. CDR3 nucleotide sequence: TGTGCCAGCAGCTTGTTTCAGGGGAGTCACTCCTATAATTCACCCCTCCACTTT.

Notes on this clone: Within the sample, other DNA sequences also encode this same CDR3. CDR3 sequence reads: CASSQTGYEQYF. For the CDR3, the DNA is TGTGCCAGCAGCCAAACAGGCTACGAGCAGTACTTC. V gene TRBV14 combines with J gene TRBJ2-7, with D possibly TRBD1 on 5 matching bases. Germline lookup yields CDR1 SGHDN and CDR2 FVKESK. This CDR3 region has 12 residues. V was trimmed by 2 bases and J by 3 bases, leaving 5 bases between them. The complete variable domain, with remaining parts taken from reference TRBV14 and TRBJ2-7, reads EAGVTQFPSHSVIEKGQTVTLRCDPISGHDNLYWYRRVMGKEIKFLLHFVKESKQDESGMPNNRFLAERTGGTYSTLKVQPAELEDSGVYFCASSQTGYEQYFGPGTRLTVT.

The chain employs TRBV5-1 and TRBJ2-3; no firm D call. The CDR3 length is 12 residues. The ends were cut back, 4 bases at V and 9 bases at J, with 12 bases in the middle. CDR1 and CDR2 (germline): SGHRS, YFSETQ. CDR3 DNA sequence: TGCGCCAGCAGCAGTTCGAGAGGAACGCAGTATTTT. It is translated as CASSSSRGTQYF.

This clone was recorded a few times. J is TRBJ2-2 and V is TRBV19; TRBD1 matches 8 bases. The CDR3 contains 12 residues. CDR1 is LNHDA, CDR2 SQIVND, per germline (reference sequence). The CDR3 coding sequence is TGTGTGACAACAGGGGGCACCGGGGAGCTGTTTTTT. Its protein is CVTTGGTGELFF. The full variable domain, rest sourced from reference TRBV19 and TRBJ2-2, is DGGITQSPKYLFRKEGQNVTLSCEQNLNHDAMYWYRQDPGQGLRLIYYSQIVNDFQKGDIAEGYSVSREKKESFPLTVTSAQKNPTAFYLCVTTGGTGELFFGEGSRLTVL.

The chain is built from TRBV7-2 and TRBJ1-5; TRBD1 is a possible D gene (5 bases). Germline lookup yields CDR1 SGHTA and CDR2 FQGNSA. There are 13 residues in the CDR3. The V and J ends lost 6 bases and 3 bases respectively, with 9 bases between them. As DNA, the CDR3 is TGTGCCAGCAGGCGACAGTTCAATCAGCCCCAGCATTTT. Translation: CASRRQFNQPQHF.

CDR3 residues: CASSLVTTGQETQYF. The CDR3 bases are TGCGCCAGCAGCTTGGTAACTACAGGCCAAGAGACCCAGTACTTC. This chain joins TRBV5-1 and TRBJ2-5; a weak D match, TRBD1 (5 bases). From germline, CDR1 is SGHRS and CDR2 YFSETQ. The V end lost 0 bases, the J end lost 1 base, and 10 bases lay between the germline ends. The CDR3 has 15 amino acids.

V and J are TRBV5-4 and TRBJ2-3; no clear D. V lost 1 base and J 2 bases, leaving 8 bases between the germline ends. The germline V gene has CDR1 SGHNT and CDR2 YYREEE (reference sequence). The CDR3 extends over 14 amino acids. The chain's CDR3 is CASSLLTVTDTQYF. CDR3 DNA: TGTGCCAGCAGCTTGCTAACTGTCACAGATACGCAGTATTTT.

This chain links TRBV6-5 with TRBJ2-5, with D possibly matching TRBD2 (5 bases). V dropped 1 base and J dropped 0 bases, with 9 bases sitting between them. The CDR3 is 15 residues long. Germline CDR1 MNHEY, CDR2 SVGAGI. In DNA form, the CDR3 reads TGTGCCAGCAGTTACTGGCTAGCCGACCAAGAGACCCAGTACTTC. It codes for CASSYWLADQETQYF.

Here the CDR3 reads CASSAPRQGNTEAFF. The CDR3 coding sequence is TGTGCCAGCAGCGCCCCGCGACAGGGAAACACTGAAGCTTTCTTT. The J gene is TRBJ1-1, the V gene TRBV2, with 7 bases fitting TRBD1. In germline, CDR1 is SNHLY, CDR2 FYNNEI. The CDR3 length is 15 residues. Unmatched junction bases numbered 9, after V lost 6 bases and J lost 2 bases.

CDR3 residues: CASSGVYSNQPQHF. The CDR3 DNA sequence: TGTGCCAGCAGCGGGGTTTATAGCAATCAGCCCCAGCATTTT. The chain employs TRBV2 and TRBJ1-5; D unclear. The CDR3 spans 14 residues. Germline V lookup: CDR1 SNHLY, CDR2 FYNNEI. V lost 6 bases, J lost 0 bases, and 9 bases lay in between.

The rearrangement uses TRBV7-2 and TRBJ2-2; weak D call: TRBD1 (5 bases). The length of the CDR3 is 14 residues. V lost 3 bases and J 5 bases, leaving 10 bases between the germline ends. Looked up from germline, CDR1 is SGHTA and CDR2 is FQGNSA. The CDR3 region is CASSFDRLTGELFF. The CDR3 nucleotides are TGTGCCAGCAGCTTTGACAGATTGACCGGGGAGCTGTTTTTT.

Here the CDR3 reads CASSSQSGGGVNEQFF. CDR3 sequence (DNA): TGTGCCAGCAGCTCCCAGTCTGGCGGGGGGGTAAATGAGCAGTTCTTC. The V and J genes are TRBV7-2 and TRBJ2-1, with 9 positions matching TRBD2. The trim removed 4 bases at V and 7 bases at J, leaving 11 bases unmatched. Germline values: CDR1 SGHTA, CDR2 FQGNSA. CDR3 length: 16 amino acids.

This rearrangement joins TRBV5-4 to TRBJ1-2; no reliable D call. Per germline, CDR1 SGHNT and CDR2 YYREEE (reference sequence). The CDR3 runs to 13 residues. V was shortened by 5 bases and J by 8 bases, with 16 bases between the two germline ends. Here the CDR3 reads CASRPGEVMGYTF. DNA of the CDR3: TGTGCCAGCAGACCCGGGGAAGTTATGGGCTACACCTTC.

This clone rates as medium-sized. This chain uses TRBV2 with TRBJ1-5; D may be TRBD1 (5 bases). Trimming left V 2 bases short and J 0 bases short, with 5 bases between. The CDR3 length is 14 residues. Germline CDR1 and CDR2: SNHLY and FYNNEI. CDR3 DNA sequence: TGTGCCAGCAGTGAAACAGGTAGCAATCAGCCCCAGCATTTT. Translated: CASSETGSNQPQHF. Supplemented by reference TRBV2 and TRBJ1-5, the full variable domain reads EPEVTQTPSHQVTQMGQEVILRCVPISNHLYFYWYRQILGQKVEFLVSFYNNEISEKSEIFDDQFSVERPDGSNFTLKIRSTKLEDSAMYFCASSETGSNQPQHFGDGTRLSIL.

The chain carries TRBV2 and TRBJ1-1; TRBD1 matches 9 bases. Unmatched junction bases numbered 7, after V lost 8 bases and J lost 3 bases. From germline, CDR1 is SNHLY and CDR2 FYNNEI. The CDR3 length is 14 residues. CDR3 nucleotide sequence: TGTGCCAGCGCCCCAACAGGGGGCTACACTGAAGCTTTCTTT. This codes for CASAPTGGYTEAFF.

The chain has TRBV2 and TRBJ2-3, with 10 bases that match TRBD1. This CDR3 has 15 residues. Germline V lookup: CDR1 SNHLY, CDR2 FYNNEI. Trimming removed 6 bases from V and 4 bases from J; junction bases left unmatched: 7. The CDR3 DNA sequence: TGTGCCAGCAGAGCCGGGACAGGGGCAGCAGATACGCAGTATTTT. Translation: CASRAGTGAADTQYF.

The chain recombines TRBV7-9 with TRBJ2-3; D remains unclear. Germline values: CDR1 SEHNR, CDR2 FQNEAQ (reference sequence). The CDR3 covers 15 residues. V shed 3 bases and J shed 1 base, with 11 bases lying between them. The CDR3 sequence: CASSLDFGGTDTQYF. The CDR3 coding sequence is TGTGCCAGCAGCTTGGATTTCGGAGGCACAGATACGCAGTATTTT.